Here is one TCR beta chain with its context. The antigen it binds to is not known. One base away there is no much larger clone; base qualities are not given. The sample belongs to a study of blood T cells in healthy people across ages (dated by TCRdb to between 2015 and 2016). For context, the study as a whole: In model experiments, template switching captured about one uniquely barcoded TCR beta cDNA molecule for every two T cells. To track age-related changes in TCR beta repertoire diversity, the study relied on deep sequencing normalized with unique cDNA molecular identifiers. The donors were divided into four age groups: young (average around 15 years), middle-aged (about 39), aged (about 60) and long-lived (about 90). To avoid experimental bias, donors of different ages were distributed randomly across sequencing lanes. For two donors (one aged 18 to 30 and one aged 80 or older), the study analyzed two additional independent replicas of 1 million unique cDNA reads from the same blood draw.

Receptor amplification or capture employed 5' RACE. For sequencing, an Illumina HiSeq 2500 was employed. A second about 7 to 11 cycle PCR used a sample-barcoded 5' primer and a J-beta primer mix. A template-switch 5' adaptor carrying 12 random nucleotides introduced a unique molecular identifier onto each TCR beta cDNA molecule. Each sample yielded at least 2.5 million CDR3-containing paired-end reads. First-strand cDNA was synthesized from all RNA with the Mint cDNA synthesis kit, primed by a TRBC-specific oligonucleotide. All cDNA was treated with uracil-DNA glycosylase and then went through a first 18-cycle PCR with the universal primers M1SS and BC2_uni_R. The original pipeline was this. Normalization of each sample was performed by random selection of 1 million high-quality reads, each carrying a distinct molecular identifier. Reads sharing molecular identifiers were discarded rather than binned into consensus sequences. MiTCR, run with a Q25 quality threshold and the strictest error-elimination algorithm, handled CDR3 identification, clonotype clustering and error correction. A nonparametric unseen species model using Euler transformation provided a lower-bound estimate of total TCR beta diversity. Using fastp trimming at Q25 and MiXCR clonotype assembly, TCRdb reanalyzed the public sequencing data and kept in-frame beta chains. All rows with the same CDR3 protein become a single entry with the most common DNA and genes. The V and J calls follow TCRdb's processing rather than the paper's. The sample table contains over 1.5 million distinct CDR3 sequences; only one count was recorded for 40% to 55% of them. The ten largest clonotypes hold more than 2% of the sample.

The roughly 39 donors, aged 6 to 90 years, were systemically healthy Caucasian individuals from Russia. Each donor gave about 9.2 milliliters of peripheral blood, drawn into EDTA-treated Vacutainer tubes. PBMCs were isolated by Ficoll-Paque density-gradient centrifugation, with at least 6 million obtained per sample. Trizol reagent was used to extract total RNA from PBMCs, with at least 5 micrograms per sample. Naive CD45RAhigh/CD27high T cell percentages were measured by flow cytometry on a PBMC aliquot from every donor. What the work shows at the level of the full study, not this receptor alone: Compared with the aged group, the long-lived group had more naive CD4+ T cells, fewer expanded clones and increased TCR diversity, suggesting age selection. The CMV infection status of donors was not known, potentially confounding age-related changes in expanded clonotypes. Estimates of total diversity based on one million sequenced T cells were regarded as lower bounds and as underestimates. Observed TCR beta diversity correlated strongly with the percentage of naive T cells measured by flow cytometry. Conclusive comparison of naive and antigen-experienced compartments was prevented by the profiling of bulk unsorted PBMCs. Observed TCR beta diversity per million T cells fell roughly linearly with age, and a significant reduction was already apparent by age roughly 40.

Sequences were obtained from blood. This clonotype was sampled from a woman aged 40 to 50 in good health.

The bases read TGTGCCACCAGCACCAGGCGCGGTATGGAGCAGTTCTTC. The resulting protein is CATSTRRGMEQFF. The sequence links TRBV15 to TRBJ2-1; the D gene remains uncertain. Looking up the germline V gene (reference sequence) yields CDR1 LNHNV and CDR2 YYDKDF. Trimming costs V 4 bases and J 10 bases, and their ends lie 14 bases apart. The CDR3 holds 13 amino acids from the cysteine to the phenylalanine. Of the read, only the CDR3 DNA is kept; its 39 bases are in frame from base 1. The full variable domain, completed from the reference TRBV15 and TRBJ2-1 proteins outside the CDR3, reads DAMVIQNPRYQVTQFGKPVTLSCSQTLNHNVMYWYQQKSSQAPKLLFHYYDKDFNNEADTPDNFQSRRPNTSFCFLDIRSPGLGDTAMYLCATSTRRGMEQFFGPGTRLTVL.